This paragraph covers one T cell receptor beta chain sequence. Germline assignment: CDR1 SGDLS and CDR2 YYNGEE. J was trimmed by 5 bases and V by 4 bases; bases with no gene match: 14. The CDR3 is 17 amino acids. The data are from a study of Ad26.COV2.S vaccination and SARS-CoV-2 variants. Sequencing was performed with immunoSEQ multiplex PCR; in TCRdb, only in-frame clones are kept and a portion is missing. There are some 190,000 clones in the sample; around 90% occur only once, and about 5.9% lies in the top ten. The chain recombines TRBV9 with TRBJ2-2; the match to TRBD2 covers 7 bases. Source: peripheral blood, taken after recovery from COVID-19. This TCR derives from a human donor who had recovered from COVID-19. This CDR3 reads CASSPRLGGEGTGELFF. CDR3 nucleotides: TGTGCCAGCAGCCCTAGGTTGGGGGGGGAGGGTACCGGGGAGCTGTTTTTT.